The present T cell receptor (beta chain) was sequenced within a study of response to subunit inactivated influenza vaccine. Study-wide results and caveats: The authors proposed limited new T cell recruitment per seasonal influenza vaccination.

V lost 8 bases, J lost 2 bases, and 18 bases lay in between. From germline, CDR1 is SQVTM and CDR2 ANQGSEA. The CDR3 runs to 14 residues. Using its own MiXCR run on the RT-PCR reads, TCRdb lists one record per CDR3 protein. The data hold roughly 500,000 distinct CDR3 sequences, with approximately 15% observed a single time. This clonotype came up many times. What it recognizes is unknown. Sequencing was performed on CD4+ T cells sorted from PBMCs, taken approximately 25 months after vaccination. V gene TRBV29-1 combines with J gene TRBJ1-1; D perhaps matches TRBD1 (6 bases). This receptor was identified in a man between 50 and 75 years old who received an inactivated influenza vaccine. CDR3 sequence: CSPPPRTANTEAFF. CDR3 nucleotides: TGCAGCCCTCCCCCCCGGACAGCAAACACTGAAGCTTTCTTT. The variable domain in full, with the rest retrieved from reference TRBV29-1 and TRBJ1-1, is SAVISQKPSRDICQRGTSLTIQCQVDSQVTMMFWYRQQPGQSLTLIATANQGSEATYESGFVIDKFPISRPNLTFSTLTVSNMSPEDSSIYLCSPPPRTANTEAFFGQGTRLTVV.